This T cell receptor beta chain stems from a study of OX40 agonist ivuxolimab in advanced cancers. Autoimmune disease history or systemic immunosuppression led to patient exclusion. Germline V gene sequence: CDR1 MDHEN, CDR2 SYDVKM. This CDR3 is 14 amino acids long. With V trimmed by 6 bases and J by 8 bases, 7 bases remained unmatched. Measured with immunoSEQ multiplex PCR; TCRdb has only the in-frame clones, and not every one. The table includes about 83,000 clones, just over 90% detected once. In its sample, this clone was seen a few times. The antigen remains unidentified. The same CDR3 also results from other DNA sequences found in this sample. Study outcomes and limitations: At 0.1-3.0 mg/kg, partial responders had clonal expansion among the lowest observed.

The chain couples TRBV28 to TRBJ2-1, with TRBD2 identical over 10 bases. This TCR was recovered from an adult with an advanced solid tumor such as melanoma, head and neck, liver or kidney cancer. Sequenced here: CD4+ or CD8+ T cells sorted from blood, sampled in a trial of the OX40 agonist ivuxolimab. As DNA, the CDR3 is TGTGCCAGCAGAGTAGCGGGGGGAGGGGATGAGCAGTTCTTC. Translation gives CASRVAGGGDEQFF.